This T cell receptor beta chain came from a study of shared clonotypes between healthy human individuals (dated by TCRdb to 2018 to 2021). Looking at the study overall: A couple of women and a few men aged 18 to 49 years were included in the cohort. The study deeply sequenced blood TCR repertoires of five healthy adults to estimate repertoire size and the extent of clonotype sharing between individuals. To increase sequencing depth and limit assay-specific biases, different laboratories used diverse techniques to prepare libraries and sequence TCR repertoires. Leukapheresis yielded between about 0.85 and 10 billion PBMCs per donor. Study-wide findings and limitations: Pairwise subsampling led to the expectation that sequencing depth would affect the degree of clonotype sharing among donors. Sampling was limited to blood, and TCR repertoires in tissue likely differ from TCR repertoires in blood. The genetic and exposure-history diversity represented was limited by the small number of donors.

Using the deep immunoSEQ assay, TCR CDR3 regions were amplified from genomic DNA by multiplex PCR. For each cell subset, the extracted genomic DNA was distributed evenly across all wells of several immunoSEQ 96-well plates, and each plate served as one replicate. For unsorted PBMC, 300 ng of genomic DNA, equivalent to roughly 30,000 T cell genomes, went into each replicate PCR. Ten immunoSEQ deep assay plates were used to sequence unsorted PBMC genomic DNA. Purified libraries were measured with a Qubit 3.0 fluorometer, size-checked on a Bioanalyzer 2100, and measured again with the KAPA Library Quantification kit. A separate single-read 150-cycle Illumina NextSeq 550 flow cell was used to sequence each immunoSEQ 96-well plate. On the authors' methods: Because only junctional sequences without quality scores were contained in the immunoSEQ output, filtering matching that applied to full-length reads could not be performed. To assign V/J genes and CDR3, sequences were annotated using PyIR, a Python wrapper for IgBLAST v1.9, with IMGT germline references. Reads were filtered out if the reads had weak V/J assignments (E-value above 1e-6), no CDR3, stop codons, out-of-frame junctions, or ambiguous translated residues. V3J clonotypes were defined as sequences sharing the same inferred V gene, J gene, and CDR3 amino acid sequence. Percentage overlap between repertoires was computed as shared unique clonotypes divided by the size of the smaller repertoire. Repertoire richness was assessed with RTK rarefaction, the Chao1 estimator, and Recon v2.1 estimates of unobserved clonotypes. In TCRdb, the immuneACCESS table is reduced to in-frame sequences with V and J assigned. These tables do not hold every clone; where another copy was compared, an unresolved V gene accounts for under half, and the others remain unexplained. That table furnishes V, J and clone size, whereas the DNA furnished D and trimming. Across this sample there are about 480,000 clones, with 75% to 85% seen only once. The top ten clonotypes cover 10% to 15% of the sample.

The donors were healthy, HIV-negative adults who had no recently reported acute infections or vaccinations. Only Caucasian adults living in Nashville, Tennessee, USA were represented among the donors. In the unsorted samples, approximately 82 million PBMCs were counted, and genomic DNA was extracted using the QIAamp DNA Blood Mini kit. Blood was collected by leukapheresis, and PBMCs were isolated by Ficoll-Histopaque density gradient centrifugation and then cryopreserved in liquid nitrogen vapor phase. A word on this clone: Its cognate antigen has yet to be identified. There are no base qualities to consult, and no much larger clone falls within one base.

Including cysteine and phenylalanine, the CDR3 has 14 amino acids. The sequence is cut down to CDR3 DNA, 42 bases in frame from base 1. From a lookup of the germline V gene (reference sequence), CDR1 and CDR2 are LNHDA and SQIVND. V drops 3 bases and J drops 4 bases, leaving 12 bases in between. The rearrangement joined TRBV19 to TRBJ1-2; too little of a D gene remains to name it. The sample taken for sequencing was PBMCs. The receptor comes from a middle-aged woman in good health. Some clones in this sample may be carry-over from other donors' samples. Here the CDR3 is given as CASSIQAGAYGYTF. The DNA sequence reads TGTGCCAGTAGTATCCAGGCAGGAGCCTATGGCTACACCTTC.